This is a list of T cell receptor beta chains from one sample in a study of CD8+ T cells in alopecia areata. Assay: immunoSEQ multiplex PCR; the TCRdb copy retains only in-frame clones and omits some. The sample holds about 100,000 clones; about 50% are singletons and the top ten take about 23%. The sample was NKG2D-low CD8+ T cells sorted from blood. These receptors came from a human donor with alopecia areata. The CDR3 runs from the conserved cysteine through the conserved F or W. The D gene is left open where the match is weak. Only some rows state a clone size, as once, few, many or a class for expanded clones.

v_call	d_call	j_call	clone_size	cdr3_aa	cdr3_nt
TRBV7-9	.	TRBJ1-4	few	CASSQATNEKLFF	TGTGCCAGCAGCCAGGCAACTAATGAAAAACTGTTTTTT
TRBV29-1	.	TRBJ1-1	.	CSARTRPTEAFF	TGCAGCGCCCGGACCCGCCCCACTGAAGCTTTCTTT
TRBV28	TRBD1	TRBJ2-5	.	CASSERDRAQETQYF	TGTGCCAGCAGTGAGAGGGACAGGGCCCAAGAGACCCAGTACTTC
TRBV19	.	TRBJ2-7	few	CASSMGSGQTYEQYF	TGTGCCAGTAGTATGGGCAGCGGGCAGACCTACGAGCAGTACTTC
TRBV30	.	TRBJ1-5	.	CAWSKTVSNQPQHF	TGTGCCTGGAGTAAGACAGTTAGCAATCAGCCCCAGCATTTT
TRBV28	.	TRBJ2-7	.	CASSPLHLGEQYF	TGTGCCAGCAGTCCGCTCCACTTGGGTGAGCAGTACTTC
TRBV29-1	.	TRBJ2-6	.	CSVEVRGPSGANVLTF	TGCAGCGTTGAGGTCAGGGGACCCTCTGGGGCCAACGTCCTGACTTTC
TRBV5-4	TRBD2	TRBJ2-1	.	CASSLGRGPTSGRAYNEQFF	TGTGCCAGCAGCTTGGGAAGGGGCCCGACTAGCGGGAGAGCATACAATGAGCAGTTCTTC
TRBV2	.	TRBJ2-5	.	CASRGARIYF	TGTGCCAGCAGGGGGGCACGAATATACTTC
TRBV10-2	.	TRBJ1-5	few	CASSESMGSNQPQHF	TGCGCCAGCAGTGAGTCGATGGGGAGCAATCAGCCCCAGCATTTT
TRBV7-9	.	TRBJ2-7	.	CASSLAQSSYEQYF	TGTGCCAGCAGCTTAGCTCAAAGCTCCTACGAGCAGTACTTC
TRBV7-9	.	TRBJ2-3	.	CASSLEGITDTQYF	TGTGCCAGCAGCTTGGAGGGGATCACAGATACGCAGTATTTT
TRBV2	.	TRBJ1-1	once	CASSDLQGLTEAFF	TGTGCCAGCAGTGACTTACAGGGACTCACTGAAGCTTTCTTT
TRBV7-9	.	TRBJ1-1	few	CASRRNGNTEAFF	TGTGCCAGCAGAAGGAACGGGAACACTGAAGCTTTCTTT
TRBV27	.	TRBJ1-2	.	CASGVGTGGGSGYTF	TGTGCCAGCGGGGTTGGAACAGGAGGAGGTAGTGGCTACACCTTC
TRBV7-9	.	TRBJ2-1	.	CASSLGGTYNEQFF	TGTGCCAGCAGCTTAGGGGGTACCTACAATGAGCAGTTCTTC
TRBV30	TRBD1	TRBJ2-7	.	CAWDPGQGGEQYF	TGTGCCTGGGACCCGGGACAGGGGGGCGAGCAGTACTTC
TRBV21-1	.	TRBJ2-7	few	CASSPDRSYEQYF	TGTGCCAGCAGCCCGGACAGGAGTTACGAGCAGTACTTC
TRBV4-1	.	TRBJ2-1	.	CASSQLTRDEQFF	TGCGCCAGCAGCCAACTTACGAGGGATGAGCAGTTCTTC
TRBV7-9	TRBD1	TRBJ2-5	medium-sized	CASSLWVQGTGETQYF	TGTGCCAGCAGCTTATGGGTACAGGGGACCGGAGAGACCCAGTACTTC
TRBV29-1	.	TRBJ1-2	once	CSVYESGYTF	TGCAGCGTATACGAGTCTGGCTACACCTTC
TRBV2	.	TRBJ1-2	few	CASKNPSQGAYGYTF	TGTGCCAGCAAAAATCCTTCCCAGGGAGCATATGGCTACACCTTC
TRBV30	TRBD2	TRBJ2-3	.	CAWNWGGTDTQYF	TGTGCCTGGAATTGGGGGGGAACAGATACGCAGTATTTT
TRBV27	.	TRBJ2-3	few	CATGDTQYF	TGTGCCACCGGGGATACGCAGTATTTT
TRBV13	.	TRBJ2-7	few	CASSAPSASYEQYF	TGTGCCAGCAGCGCCCCTAGTGCCTCCTACGAGCAGTACTTC
TRBV2	.	TRBJ2-1	.	CASSAANPNNEQFF	TGTGCCAGCAGTGCAGCGAACCCTAACAATGAGCAGTTCTTC
TRBV2	.	TRBJ1-5	.	CASSALGSQRNQPQHF	TGTGCCAGCAGTGCTCTTGGGAGCCAACGCAATCAGCCCCAGCATTTT
TRBV2	.	TRBJ2-1	few	CASRPSVGSSYNEQFF	TGTGCCAGCAGACCCTCGGTCGGTAGCTCCTACAATGAGCAGTTCTTC
TRBV27	.	TRBJ1-4	.	CASSHPKTGGRIEKLFF	TGTGCCAGCAGCCACCCTAAAACCGGGGGCAGAATTGAAAAACTGTTTTTT
TRBV5-1	TRBD1	TRBJ2-7	few	CASSLGRGSYEQYF	TGCGCCAGCAGCTTGGGCAGGGGGTCCTACGAGCAGTACTTC
TRBV10-3	.	TRBJ2-3	few	CAINSPIEDTQYF	TGTGCCATCAATAGTCCGATTGAAGATACGCAGTATTTT
TRBV6-5	TRBD1	TRBJ2-7	.	CASSYGTGVYEQYF	TGTGCCAGCAGTTACGGGACAGGTGTCTACGAGCAGTACTTC